These 8 T cell receptor beta chains share one sample of origin, sequenced in a study of lymphopenia after photon versus proton radiotherapy. Some clones are missing from TCRdb's copy, which holds only in-frame ones; the method was immunoSEQ multiplex PCR. This table has about 70,000 clones, around 86% appearing once. This sample comprised peripheral blood, obtained from a patient treated with proton-based radiotherapy. These receptors originate from a man older than 75 with esophageal cancer.

V and J are TRBV19 and TRBJ2-1; TRBD2 matches at 11 bases. Germline trimming cut 3 bases from V and 8 bases from J; bases unmatched to any gene: 9. CDR1 is LNHDA and CDR2 is SQIVND in the germline V gene (reference sequence). This CDR3 comprises 16 residues. The CDR3 here is CASSIHSSGRRDEQFF. Here the CDR3 DNA reads TGTGCCAGTAGTATTCATTCTAGCGGGAGGAGGGATGAGCAGTTCTTC.

The chain carries TRBV7-2 and TRBJ2-3; the D gene is possibly TRBD1 (5 bases). V gave up 10 bases and J gave up 5 bases, with 16 bases separating them. Germline assignment: CDR1 SGHTA and CDR2 FQGNSA. The CDR3 runs to 13 residues. CDR3 in amino acids: CAIASRGGDTQYF. The CDR3 DNA reads TGTGCCATCGCTTCAAGGGGCGGAGATACGCAGTATTTT.

This chain connects TRBV6-1 to TRBJ2-3; perhaps D is TRBD1 or TRBD2 (5 bases each). Germline CDR1 reads MNHNS; CDR2 reads SASEGT. The CDR3 is made up of 14 amino acids. V was pared by 3 bases and J by 0 bases, with 7 bases between. This chain's CDR3 is CASSDWGSTDTQYF. The CDR3 nucleotides are TGTGCCAGCAGTGATTGGGGGAGCACAGATACGCAGTATTTT.

The rearrangement links TRBV2 to TRBJ2-7, with D perhaps matching TRBD1 or TRBD2 (7 bases each). CDR3 length: 16 residues. The V and J ends lost 3 bases and 1 base respectively, with 16 bases between them. CDR1 and CDR2 from the germline V gene are SNHLY and FYNNEI. The CDR3 nucleotides read TGTGCCAGCAGTGAGAGGGACAGCGGGACATCCTACGAGCAGTACTTC. Protein sequence: CASSERDSGTSYEQYF. The whole variable domain, filled in from reference TRBV2 and TRBJ2-7, reads EPEVTQTPSHQVTQMGQEVILRCVPISNHLYFYWYRQILGQKVEFLVSFYNNEISEKSEIFDDQFSVERPDGSNFTLKIRSTKLEDSAMYFCASSERDSGTSYEQYFGPGTRLTVT.

The chain recombines TRBV15 with TRBJ2-7; 12 bases fit TRBD2. Germline V gene sequence: CDR1 LNHNV, CDR2 YYDKDF (reference sequence). CDR3 length equals 16 residues. V was clipped by 3 bases and J by 7 bases; unmatched bases: 10. The CDR3 coding sequence is TGTGCCACCAGCAGTCATCTAGCGGGAGGGCGGGGGGAGCAGTACTTC. Amino acid sequence: CATSSHLAGGRGEQYF.

In DNA form, the CDR3 reads TGCGCCAGCAGCTTGGGGAGCTCTGGAAACACCATATATTTT. This translates into CASSLGSSGNTIYF. The chain combines TRBV5-1 with TRBJ1-3; D remains ambiguous. The CDR3 is 14 amino acids. Germline assignment: CDR1 SGHRS and CDR2 YFSETQ. Trimming pared 0 bases from V and 0 bases from J, leaving 4 bases between.

The chain joins TRBV28 to TRBJ1-6; possibly TRBD1 for D (5 bases). The CDR3 totals 15 residues. Germline CDR1 is MDHEN and CDR2 is SYDVKM. Deletions cut 6 bases from V and 10 bases from J, with 19 bases between. The CDR3 DNA reads TGTGCCAGCAGCGTCCTCCAGGGTTTCGGCTCACCCCTCCACTTT. Translation: CASSVLQGFGSPLHF.

The V and J genes are TRBV6-1 and TRBJ1-4; perhaps TRBD1 as D (5 bases). This CDR3 is 14 amino acids long. CDR1 MNHNS and CDR2 SASEGT come from the germline V gene. Trimming removed 1 base from V and 2 bases from J, with 5 bases in between. CDR3 region: CASSEDRTNEKLFF. The CDR3 DNA reads TGTGCCAGCAGTGAAGACAGGACTAATGAAAAACTGTTTTTT.